This TCR beta chain emerged from a study of T-cell reconstitution after alpha-beta-depleted transplantation in children. The study, taken as a whole, reports: It was surviving recipient T cells and thymic progenitors that gave some patients high TCRbeta diversity at day 60. T-cell numbers and diversity, one year after transplant, stemmed largely from T cells that were newly produced. Several hundred graft clones that had expanded were reportedly the source of alpha-beta T cells about two months after transplant.

This clonotype showed up just a few times. Its antigen is not identified. A library of TCRbeta sequences, prepared with unique molecular identifiers, was generated. TCRdb re-called the PCR reads with MiXCR, one entry per CDR3 protein. Counted here are about 210,000 distinct CDR3 sequences, approximately 17% occurring once; the ten biggest clones make up just under 45%. Germline CDR1 is SGHRS and CDR2 is YFSETQ. The CDR3 has 14 residues. V was pared by 4 bases and J by 1 base, with 11 bases between. The sample here was PBMCs, mostly from graft donor cells, taken 360 days after TCRalphabeta/CD19-depleted stem cell transplant. This sequence joins TRBV5-1 and TRBJ1-1, with D perhaps matching TRBD1 (5 bases). The sequence derives from a male patient aged 2 to 10 who had a stem cell transplant for acute lymphoblastic leukemia, so the T cells may come from the graft donor. The CDR3 nucleotides are TGCGCCAGCAGCCTCACCACAGGGAACACTGAAGCTTTCTTT. As protein: CASSLTTGNTEAFF. Together with reference TRBV5-1 and TRBJ1-1, the CDR3 gives the full variable domain: KAGVTQTPRYLIKTRGQQVTLSCSPISGHRSVSWYQQTPGQGLQFLFEYFSETQRNKGNFPGRFSGRQFSNSRSEMNVSTLELGDSALYLCASSLTTGNTEAFFGQGTRLTVV.